This TCR beta chain came from a study of T cell changes during pregnancy in multiple sclerosis. The V gene's germline CDR1 is SGDLS and CDR2 YYNGEE. The CDR3 is 18 residues long. V trimming: 3 bases; J trimming: 2 bases; junction bases outside the gene matches: 6. Sequenced by immunoSEQ multiplex PCR; TCRdb stores in-frame clones only, minus some. This table holds under 95,000 clones, around nine tenths found once. This TCR came from a female donor with multiple sclerosis, enrolled in a pregnancy study. The chain uses TRBV9 and TRBJ2-6; 12 positions match TRBD2. Specimen: CD4+ T cells from peripheral blood mononuclear cells, collected before pregnancy. CDR3: CASSARLAGDAGANVLTF. CDR3 coding DNA: TGTGCCAGCAGCGCTAGACTAGCGGGAGACGCTGGGGCCAACGTCCTGACTTTC. Together with reference TRBV9 and TRBJ2-6, the CDR3 gives the full variable domain: DSGVTQTPKHLITATGQRVTLRCSPRSGDLSVYWYQQSLDQGLQFLIQYYNGEERAKGNILERFSAQQFPDLHSELNLSSLELGDSALYFCASSARLAGDAGANVLTFGAGSRLTVL.